This T cell receptor beta chain comes out of a study of blood T cell repertoires in COVID-19. Looking at the study overall: Samples taken during acute and convalescent COVID-19 were collected in the United States, Italy and Spain. The analysed material was cDNA or gDNA that came from T cells, B-cell-depleted T cells, or PBMCs.

The CDR3 is made up of 14 amino acids. Trimming took 5 bases from V and 5 from J, leaving 15 bases between them. CDR1 and CDR2 (germline): SGHTA, FQGTGA. This clone has a handful of counts. Methods used by the authors: The authors estimated nucleated cell counts from reference gene primer amplification. TCRdb keeps only in-frame clones here, not all; method: immunoSEQ multiplex PCR. The V and J calls and clone size were taken over from that table, and D and trimming were inferred from the DNA. The data hold about 210,000 clones, with 80% to 90% observed a single time. This sequence joins TRBV7-3 and TRBJ2-5; weak D call: TRBD1 (5 bases). The material sequenced was peripheral blood. The sequence was obtained from a middle-aged man with acute or convalescent COVID-19. CDR3 in DNA: TGTGCCAGCAGCGCCGCGACAGATAGGGAGACCCAGTACTTC. It is translated as CASSAATDRETQYF.